These 16 T cell receptor beta chains share one sample of origin, sequenced in a study of OX40 agonist ivuxolimab in advanced cancers. Sequenced by immunoSEQ multiplex PCR; TCRdb stores in-frame clones only, minus some. The sample includes 35,000 to 45,000 clones, 86% seen only once; the top ten take roughly 2.4%. The sample here was CD4+ or CD8+ T cells sorted from blood, taken in a trial of the OX40 agonist ivuxolimab. These receptors came from an adult with an advanced solid tumor such as melanoma, head and neck, liver or kidney cancer.

This chain uses TRBV7-2 with TRBJ1-2; 7 bases line up with TRBD1. With 7 bases clipped from V and 7 bases from J, the junction kept 12 bases outside the gene matches. The CDR3 has 14 amino acids. Germline V gives CDR1 SGHTA, CDR2 FQGNSA. CDR3: CASNPTRGNRGYTF. CDR3 nucleotide sequence: TGTGCCAGCAATCCCACCAGGGGGAATCGTGGCTACACCTTC.

The chain employs TRBV18 and TRBJ1-1, with D possibly matching TRBD1 (5 bases). The V and J ends lost 2 bases and 4 bases respectively, with 8 bases between them. The CDR3 contains 13 residues. Germline lookup yields CDR1 KGHSH and CDR2 LQKENI. CDR3 DNA sequence: TGTGCCAGCTCACCAGTGGGGGGCACTGAAGCTTTCTTT. This encodes CASSPVGGTEAFF.

V usage is TRBV6-6 and J usage is TRBJ1-1; 8 nucleotides match TRBD1. V gave up 2 bases and J gave up 1 base; unmatched junction bases: 6. The CDR3 has 16 amino acids. Germline V gives CDR1 MNHNY, CDR2 SVGAGI (reference sequence). The CDR3 bases are TGTGCCAGCAGTTACCCCATCACAGGGGGGAACACTGAAGCTTTCTTT. Translation: CASSYPITGGNTEAFF.

V gene TRBV9 combines with J gene TRBJ1-1; 7 bases map to TRBD1. After removal of 4 bases from V and 5 bases from J, the junction contained 8 bases not matched to a gene. This CDR3 region has 14 residues. Germline loops: CDR1 SGDLS, CDR2 YYNGEE. The CDR3: CASSRTGGKTEAFF. The CDR3 DNA follows: TGTGCCAGCAGCAGGACAGGCGGGAAGACTGAAGCTTTCTTT.

The rearrangement joins TRBV10-3 to TRBJ1-2; 8 bases line up with TRBD1. The CDR3 is 14 amino acids. V lost 1 base and J lost 6; bases outside the gene matches: 4. Germline values: CDR1 ENHRY, CDR2 SYGVKD. Here the CDR3 reads CAISEYGQGDGYTF. The CDR3 DNA reads as TGTGCCATCAGTGAGTACGGACAGGGAGATGGCTACACCTTC.

The rearrangement joins TRBV28 to TRBJ2-3, with a weak D call TRBD1 (7 bases). From germline, CDR1 is MDHEN and CDR2 SYDVKM. The CDR3 has 15 residues. The V end lost 6 bases, the J end lost 4 bases, and 17 bases lay between the germline ends. As DNA, the CDR3 is TGTGCCAGCAGGGGCGGGACCGACAGGGCAGATACGCAGTATTTT. Translation: CASRGGTDRADTQYF.

This chain uses TRBV29-1 with TRBJ1-6; possible D gene TRBD1, 5 bases. The V gene's germline CDR1 is SQVTM and CDR2 ANQGSEA. The CDR3 covers 14 residues. V lost 6 bases, J lost 7 bases, and 16 bases lay in between. The CDR3 DNA reads TGCAGCGTCAAAGGGAACGGGGGGAATTCACCCCTCCACTTT. Protein product: CSVKGNGGNSPLHF.

This clone showed up just a few times. V and J are TRBV11-2 and TRBJ2-1, with 8 positions matching TRBD1. Looked up from germline, CDR1 is SGHAT and CDR2 is FQNNGV. The CDR3 totals 15 residues. The J segment lost 5 bases and the V segment lost 5 bases, leaving 8 bases of the junction unmatched. CDR3 region: CASSRVQGVNNEQFF. DNA for the CDR3: TGTGCCAGCAGCCGGGTACAGGGGGTTAACAATGAGCAGTTCTTC.

The chain carries TRBV5-1 and TRBJ1-3, with D unclear. V gave up 3 bases and J gave up 0 bases, with 4 bases separating them. Germline loops: CDR1 SGHRS, CDR2 YFSETQ. The CDR3 is 13 residues long. CDR3 protein: CASSSGSGNTIYF. The CDR3 bases are TGCGCCAGCAGCTCTGGCTCTGGAAACACCATATATTTT.

The chain employs TRBV6-1 and TRBJ2-5; no clear D. The CDR3 contains 12 residues. CDR1 MNHNS and CDR2 SASEGT come from the germline V gene. Between the trimmed V and J ends, which lost 3 bases and 2 bases, there was a span of 4 bases. CDR3 nucleotide sequence: TGTGCCAGCAGTGACCAGCAAGAGACCCAGTACTTC. Translating it yields CASSDQQETQYF.

The chain combines TRBV25-1 with TRBJ2-2; D might be TRBD1 or TRBD2, each matching 6 bases. There are 16 residues in the CDR3. V lost 5 bases and J 0 bases, leaving 13 bases between the germline ends. The germline CDR1 and CDR2 sequences are MGHDK and SYGVNS. This CDR3 is CASSLTGGANTGELFF. CDR3 coding DNA: TGTGCCAGCAGTTTAACCGGGGGCGCGAACACCGGGGAGCTGTTTTTT. Drawing the rest from reference TRBV25-1 and TRBJ2-2, the complete variable domain is EADIYQTPRYLVIGTGKKITLECSQTMGHDKMYWYQQDPGMELHLIHYSYGVNSTEKGDLSSESTVSRIRTEHFPLTLESARPSHTSQYLCASSLTGGANTGELFFGEGSRLTVL.

A note on this clone: Other DNA sequences of this sample code for an identical CDR3. V usage is TRBV7-9 and J usage is TRBJ1-2, with 8 positions matching TRBD1. CDR1 SEHNR and CDR2 FQNEAQ come from the germline V gene (reference sequence). The CDR3 is 15 residues long. The ends lost 4 bases at V and 8 bases at J; junction bases unmatched: 12. CDR3 sequence (DNA): TGTGCCAGCAGCTACCTTCTGGACAGGGTGGACGGCTACACCTTC. Encoded protein: CASSYLLDRVDGYTF.

V and J are TRBV5-7 and TRBJ2-3; D unresolved. TRBV5-7 is labeled an ORF, and its function is uncertain. CDR3 length equals 16 residues. The V end was cut by 1 base, the J end by 0 bases, with 12 bases between. CDR3 in DNA: TGTGCCAGCAGCTTGAGTGTCGGATCTAGCACAGATACGCAGTATTTT. Residues: CASSLSVGSSTDTQYF.

V and J are TRBV2 and TRBJ2-7; no reliable D call. CDR3 size: 10 residues. V shed 6 bases and J shed 4 bases, with 4 bases lying between them. CDR1 and CDR2 from the germline V gene are SNHLY and FYNNEI. Here the CDR3 reads CASSIYEQYF. The CDR3, as DNA: TGTGCCAGCAGCATATACGAGCAGTACTTC.

This clone was observed a single time. The chain uses TRBV6-6 and TRBJ1-1, with TRBD1 as a possible D gene (5 bases). Between the trimmed V and J ends, which lost 0 bases and 8 bases, there was a span of 10 bases. The length of the CDR3 is 13 residues. Germline CDR1 and CDR2: MNHNY and SVGAGI (reference sequence). The CDR3 nucleotides are TGTGCCAGCAGTTACTCGAGTGCAGGGGAAGCTTTCTTT. Protein: CASSYSSAGEAFF.

The chain employs TRBV18 and TRBJ1-2, with TRBD1 identical over 8 bases. The germline CDR1 and CDR2 sequences are KGHSH and LQKENI. The J segment lost 4 bases and the V segment lost 4 bases, leaving 17 bases of the junction unmatched. This CDR3 is 18 amino acids long. The CDR3 nucleotides are TGTGCCAGCTCACTTTCGACCGGCCGGGACAGGTATTTCTATGGCTACACCTTC. Protein sequence: CASSLSTGRDRYFYGYTF.